Below, 6 T cell receptor beta chains from the same sample are listed, as sequenced in a study of T cell repertoires in ileal Crohn's disease. Time point noted: neoterminal ileum biopsy at postoperative endoscopy, about 6 months after surgery. TCRdb's table, derived via immunoSEQ multiplex PCR, lists solely in-frame clones and lacks some. The sample includes about 62,000 clones, 70% to 90% of them seen just once. The sample comprised ileal tissue. The source of these receptors is an adult with Crohn's disease.

The chain is built from TRBV7-6 and TRBJ2-1; 11 nucleotides line up with TRBD2. CDR1 and CDR2 from the germline V gene are SGHVS and FNYEAQ. J was trimmed by 4 bases and V by 4 bases; bases with no gene match: 18. This CDR3 comprises 20 residues. CDR3 protein: CASSSILAGETSAIYNEQFF. Here the CDR3 DNA reads TGTGCCAGCAGCTCGATACTAGCGGGAGAGACCTCGGCAATTTACAATGAGCAGTTCTTC.

There are a few counts of this clone. V gene TRBV18 combines with J gene TRBJ1-1, with TRBD1 identical over 7 bases. Germline values: CDR1 KGHSH, CDR2 LQKENI. The CDR3 spans 15 residues. With 3 bases clipped from V and 3 bases from J, the junction kept 7 bases outside the gene matches. CDR3 protein: CASSPRDSGYTEAFF. CDR3 DNA: TGTGCCAGCTCACCTCGGGACAGTGGGTACACTGAAGCTTTCTTT.

The genes are TRBV6-6 and TRBJ2-7; D possibly corresponds to TRBD2 (5 bases). The CDR3 spans 13 residues. Germline CDR1 reads MNHNY; CDR2 reads SVGAGI (reference sequence). V lost 6 bases, J lost 0 bases, and 9 bases lay in between. CDR3 sequence reads: CASSIAHSYEQYF. The CDR3 DNA sequence: TGTGCCAGCAGCATAGCGCACTCCTACGAGCAGTACTTC.

This clone came up once. The chain carries TRBV7-9 and TRBJ2-7; no clear D. Germline CDR1 SEHNR, CDR2 FQNEAQ (reference sequence). The CDR3 is 11 amino acids. The ends were cut back, 3 bases at V and 6 bases at J, with 6 bases in the middle. The CDR3 here is CASSFTSEQYF. The CDR3 nucleotides are TGTGCCAGCAGCTTTACATCCGAGCAGTACTTC.

The rearrangement uses TRBV9 and TRBJ1-1, with TRBD1 identical over 8 bases. The trim removed 1 base at V and 1 base at J, leaving 6 bases unmatched. Germline-derived CDR1 and CDR2 are SGDLS and YYNGEE. The CDR3 spans 16 residues. CDR3 nucleotides: TGTGCCAGCAGCGTAACCGGACAGGGACCGAACACTGAAGCTTTCTTT. Translated, it gives CASSVTGQGPNTEAFF.

This chain connects TRBV27 to TRBJ2-3; D is possibly TRBD2 (6 bases). The CDR3 covers 12 residues. Trimming pared 10 bases from V and 2 bases from J, leaving 10 bases between. The germline CDR1 and CDR2 sequences are MNHEY and SMNVEV (reference sequence). CDR3 residues: CATAGPTDTQYF. CDR3 DNA sequence: TGTGCCACTGCGGGGCCCACAGATACGCAGTATTTT.